The T cell receptor (beta chain) under discussion was sequenced for a study of CD8+ T cells in alopecia areata. Study summary: Tofacitinib was given for 6 to 18 months, then stopped for 6 months.

RNA was extracted and reverse transcribed into cDNA as the sequencing template. Profiled with immunoSEQ multiplex PCR; TCRdb holds only in-frame clones, not every one. The data contain some 170,000 clones, 40% to 65% of them singletons. Indicated treatment: oral pan-JAK inhibitor, 5-10 mg twice daily. As for this clone: The antigen is not known.

Study findings and constraints: Uncertainty about whether baseline CD8+ expansion is linked to response remains, with one nonresponder. Scalp sample sequencing also detects resident alphabeta T cells of normal skin. With tofacitinib ongoing, many expanded lesional clones persisted in both scalp and blood.

The germline CDR1 and CDR2 sequences are SGHDT and YYEEEE. The CDR3 contains 17 residues. J gave up 2 bases and V 4 bases, and 12 bases lay outside the gene matches. The TCR comes from a human donor with alopecia areata. The specimen comprised CD8+ T cells sorted from blood, sampled at week 24, from a patient treated with tofacitinib. J is TRBJ2-3 and V is TRBV5-6, with 8 bases that match TRBD1. CDR3 bases: TGTGCCAGCAGCCACAGGGGGGACAGGCGAGACACAGATACGCAGTATTTT. Its protein product is CASSHRGDRRDTDTQYF.